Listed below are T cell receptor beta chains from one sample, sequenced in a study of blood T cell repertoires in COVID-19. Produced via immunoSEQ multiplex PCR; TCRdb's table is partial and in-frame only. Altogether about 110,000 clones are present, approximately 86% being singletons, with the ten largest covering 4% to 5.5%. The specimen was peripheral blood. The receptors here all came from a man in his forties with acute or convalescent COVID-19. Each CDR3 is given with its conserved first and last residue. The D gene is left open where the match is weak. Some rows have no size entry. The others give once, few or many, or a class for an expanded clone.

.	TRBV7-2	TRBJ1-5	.	CASSPGDTISPNQPQHF	TGTGCCAGCAGCCCTGGGGACACTATATCGCCTAATCAGCCCCAGCATTTT
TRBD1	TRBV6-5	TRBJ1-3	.	CASRQRTGEINTIYF	TGTGCCAGCAGACAAAGGACAGGGGAAATCAACACCATATATTTT
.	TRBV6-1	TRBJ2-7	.	CASSEAPWSSYEQYF	TGTGCCAGCAGTGAAGCGCCGTGGAGCTCCTACGAGCAGTACTTC
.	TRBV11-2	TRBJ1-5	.	CASSLERSAGQPQHF	TGTGCCAGCAGCTTAGAAAGGTCAGCGGGCCAGCCCCAGCATTTT
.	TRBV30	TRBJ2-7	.	CAWSGTPRYEQYF	TGTGCCTGGAGCGGGACTCCTAGGTACGAGCAGTACTTC
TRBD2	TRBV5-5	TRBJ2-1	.	CASSPNLAGVSREQFF	TGTGCCAGCAGCCCCAATTTGGCGGGAGTGAGCCGTGAGCAGTTCTTC
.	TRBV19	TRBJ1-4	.	CASTSATAIGEKLFF	TGTGCCAGTACCTCCGCGACAGCGATTGGTGAAAAACTGTTTTTT
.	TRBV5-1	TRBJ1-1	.	CASSVGQMNTEAFF	TGCGCCAGCAGCGTTGGACAGATGAACACTGAAGCTTTCTTT
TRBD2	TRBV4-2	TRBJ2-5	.	CASSQPGWTSGHQETQYF	TGTGCCAGCAGCCAGCCGGGGTGGACTAGCGGGCATCAAGAGACCCAGTACTTC
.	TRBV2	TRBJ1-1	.	CASSYGLLAEAFF	TGTGCCAGCAGCTACGGACTTCTCGCTGAAGCTTTCTTT
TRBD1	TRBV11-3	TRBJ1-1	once	CASSYTGTVTEAFF	TGTGCCAGCAGCTACACCGGGACAGTCACTGAAGCTTTCTTT
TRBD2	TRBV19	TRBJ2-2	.	CAGFVSGRFGELFF	TGTGCCGGCTTCGTTAGCGGGAGGTTCGGGGAGCTGTTTTTT
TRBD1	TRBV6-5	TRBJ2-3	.	CASSYSRQGGTDTQYF	TGTGCCAGCAGTTACTCGCGGCAGGGGGGCACAGATACGCAGTATTTT
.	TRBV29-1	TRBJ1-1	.	CSVSGSRRDGTEAFF	TGCAGCGTTTCGGGATCGAGAAGGGATGGCACTGAAGCTTTCTTT
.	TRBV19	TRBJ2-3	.	CASSPDSQVGTQYF	TGTGCCAGTAGCCCGGACTCCCAAGTAGGTACGCAGTATTTT
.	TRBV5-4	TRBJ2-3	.	CASSLLQSTDTQYF	TGTGCCAGCAGCTTGCTCCAGAGCACAGATACGCAGTATTTT
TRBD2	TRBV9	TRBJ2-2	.	CASSVITGGNTGELFF	TGTGCCAGCAGCGTAATTACGGGGGGGAACACCGGGGAGCTGTTTTTT
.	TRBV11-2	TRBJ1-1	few	CASSSPTKNTEAFF	TGTGCCAGCAGCTCCCCGACAAAGAACACTGAAGCTTTCTTT
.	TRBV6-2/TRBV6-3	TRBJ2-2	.	CASSTAANTGELFF	TGTGCCAGCAGCACCGCAGCGAACACCGGGGAGCTGTTTTTT
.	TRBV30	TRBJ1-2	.	CAWRGGGGYTF	TGTGCCTGGAGGGGGGGTGGAGGCTACACCTTC
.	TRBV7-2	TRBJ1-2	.	CASSLERVNYGYTF	TGTGCCAGCAGCTTAGAACGAGTAAACTATGGCTACACCTTC
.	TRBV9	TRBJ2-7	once	CASSVGRVDEQYF	TGTGCCAGCAGCGTAGGACGGGTCGACGAGCAGTACTTC
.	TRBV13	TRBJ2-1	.	CASKAGINEQFF	TGTGCCTCCAAGGCGGGGATCAATGAGCAGTTCTTC
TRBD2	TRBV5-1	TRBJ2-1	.	CASSGGGLAGITYWDEQFF	TGCGCCAGCAGCGGGGGAGGACTAGCGGGTATCACTTATTGGGATGAGCAGTTCTTC
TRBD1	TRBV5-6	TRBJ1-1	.	CASSIGTGTEAFF	TGTGCCAGCAGCATCGGGACAGGCACTGAAGCTTTCTTT
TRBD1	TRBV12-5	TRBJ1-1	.	CASGPGDRGRAEAFF	TGTGCTAGTGGTCCAGGGGACAGGGGGCGAGCTGAAGCTTTCTTT
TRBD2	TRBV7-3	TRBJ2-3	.	CASSLRAGTSTDTQYF	TGTGCCAGCAGCCTTCGAGCGGGAACTAGCACAGATACGCAGTATTTT
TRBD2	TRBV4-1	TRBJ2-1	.	CASSTPSSGSLHEQFF	TGCGCCAGCAGCACGCCCTCTAGCGGGAGTCTCCATGAGCAGTTCTTC
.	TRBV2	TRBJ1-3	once	CASSPLRGNTIYF	TGTGCCAGCAGTCCCTTGCGCGGAAACACCATATATTTT
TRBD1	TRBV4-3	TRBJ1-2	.	CASSQNRGLNYGYTF	TGCGCCAGCAGCCAAAACAGGGGATTGAACTATGGCTACACCTTC
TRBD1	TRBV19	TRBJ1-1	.	CASSILPGQEGTEAFF	TGTGCCAGTAGTATCTTACCGGGACAGGAGGGCACTGAAGCTTTCTTT
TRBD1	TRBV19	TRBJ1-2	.	CASSVNRGLGYGYTF	TGTGCCAGTAGTGTCAACAGGGGGCTCGGATATGGCTACACCTTC
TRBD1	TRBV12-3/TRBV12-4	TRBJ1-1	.	CASRRTGWTEAFF	TGTGCCAGCAGACGGACAGGGTGGACTGAAGCTTTCTTT
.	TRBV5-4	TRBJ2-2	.	CASSLESKTGELFF	TGTGCCAGCAGCTTGGAATCTAAAACCGGGGAGCTGTTTTTT
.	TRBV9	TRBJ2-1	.	CASSNTGRQFF	TGTGCCAGCAGCAATACGGGTCGGCAGTTCTTC
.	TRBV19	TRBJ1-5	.	CASSTRRDQPQHF	TGTGCCAGTAGTACCCGCAGGGATCAGCCCCAGCATTTT
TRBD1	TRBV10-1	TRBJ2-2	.	CASSTTRGSTGELFF	TGCGCCAGCAGTACGACCAGGGGGTCCACCGGGGAGCTGTTTTTT
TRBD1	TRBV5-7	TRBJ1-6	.	CASSLFSWDSYNSPLHF	TGTGCCAGCAGCTTGTTTTCCTGGGACAGCTATAATTCACCCCTCCACTTT
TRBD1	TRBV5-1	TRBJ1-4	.	CASSRNYRGANEKLFF	TGCGCCAGCAGCAGGAATTACAGGGGTGCTAATGAAAAACTGTTTTTT
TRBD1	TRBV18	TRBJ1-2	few	CASSPRQGANYGYTF	TGTGCCAGCTCACCCCGACAGGGTGCTAACTATGGCTACACCTTC
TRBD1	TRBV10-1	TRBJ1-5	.	CASRMTGAGNQPQHF	TGCGCCAGCAGGATGACAGGGGCAGGCAATCAGCCCCAGCATTTT